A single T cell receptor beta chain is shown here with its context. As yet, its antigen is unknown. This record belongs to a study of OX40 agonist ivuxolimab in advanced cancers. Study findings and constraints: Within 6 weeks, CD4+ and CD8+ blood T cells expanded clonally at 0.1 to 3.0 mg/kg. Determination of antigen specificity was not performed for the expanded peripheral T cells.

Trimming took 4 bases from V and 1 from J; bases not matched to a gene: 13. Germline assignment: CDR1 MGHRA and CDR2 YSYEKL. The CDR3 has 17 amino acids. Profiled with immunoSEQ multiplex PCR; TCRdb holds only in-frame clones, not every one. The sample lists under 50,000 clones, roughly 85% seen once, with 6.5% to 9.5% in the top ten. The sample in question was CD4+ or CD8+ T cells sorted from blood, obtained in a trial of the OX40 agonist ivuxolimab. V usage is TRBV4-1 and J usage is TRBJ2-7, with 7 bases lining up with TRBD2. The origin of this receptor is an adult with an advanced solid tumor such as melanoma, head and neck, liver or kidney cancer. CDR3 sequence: CASSPEGTISRSYEQYF. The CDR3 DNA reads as TGCGCCAGCAGCCCTGAGGGGACTATTTCCAGGTCCTACGAGCAGTACTTC.